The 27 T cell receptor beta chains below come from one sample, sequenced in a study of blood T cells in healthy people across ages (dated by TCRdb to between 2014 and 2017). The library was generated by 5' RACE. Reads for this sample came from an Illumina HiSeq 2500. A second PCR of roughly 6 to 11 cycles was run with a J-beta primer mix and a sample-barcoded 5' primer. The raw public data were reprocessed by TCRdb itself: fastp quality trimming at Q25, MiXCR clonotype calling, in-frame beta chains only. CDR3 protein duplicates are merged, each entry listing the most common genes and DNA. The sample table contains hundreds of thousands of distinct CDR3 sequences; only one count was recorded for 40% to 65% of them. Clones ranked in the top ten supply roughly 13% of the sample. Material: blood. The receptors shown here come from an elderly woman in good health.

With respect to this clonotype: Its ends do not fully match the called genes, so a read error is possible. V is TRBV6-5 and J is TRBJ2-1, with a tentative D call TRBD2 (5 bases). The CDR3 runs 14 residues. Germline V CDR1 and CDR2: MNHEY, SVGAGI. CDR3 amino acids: CASSYSVNYSEQFF. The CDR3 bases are TGTGCCAGCAGTTATAGCGTTAATTACAGTGAGCAGTTCTTC.

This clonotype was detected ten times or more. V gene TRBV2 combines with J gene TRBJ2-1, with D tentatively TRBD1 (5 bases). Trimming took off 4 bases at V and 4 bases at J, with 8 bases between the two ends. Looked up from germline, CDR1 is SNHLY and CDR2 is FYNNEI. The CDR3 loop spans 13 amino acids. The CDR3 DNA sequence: TGTGCCAGCAGTGGGCGACAGTACAATGAGCAGTTCTTC. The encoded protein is CASSGRQYNEQFF.

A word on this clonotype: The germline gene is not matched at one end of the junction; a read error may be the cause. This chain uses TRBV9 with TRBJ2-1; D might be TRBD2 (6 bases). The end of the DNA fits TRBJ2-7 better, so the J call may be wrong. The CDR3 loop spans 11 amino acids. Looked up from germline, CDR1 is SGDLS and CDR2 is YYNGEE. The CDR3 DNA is TGTGCCAGCAACGTAGCGGATGAGCAGTACTTC. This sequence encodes CASNVADEQYF.

The chain's CDR3 is CASSLVSWDRDGYTF. Here the CDR3 DNA reads TGTGCCAGCAGCTTAGTTAGCTGGGACAGGGACGGCTACACCTTC. This rearrangement joins TRBV7-2 to TRBJ1-2; 9 bases agree with TRBD1. V shed 1 base and J 8 bases; nucleotides not matched to a gene: 8. Looked up from germline, CDR1 is SGHTA and CDR2 is FQGNSA. The CDR3 loop spans 15 amino acids.

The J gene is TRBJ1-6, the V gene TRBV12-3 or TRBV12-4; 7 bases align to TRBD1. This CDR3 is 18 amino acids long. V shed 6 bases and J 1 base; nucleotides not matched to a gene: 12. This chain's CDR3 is CASRYRGLLPSYNSPLHF. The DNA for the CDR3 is TGTGCCAGCAGGTACAGGGGTCTTCTACCTTCCTATAATTCACCCCTCCACTTT.

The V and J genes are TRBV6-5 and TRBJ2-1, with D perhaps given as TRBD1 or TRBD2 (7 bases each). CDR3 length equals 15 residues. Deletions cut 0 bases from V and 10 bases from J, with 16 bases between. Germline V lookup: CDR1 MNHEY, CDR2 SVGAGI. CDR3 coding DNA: TGTGCCAGCAGTTACTCGGGGCGGGGAGGGGGCGAGCAGTTCTTC. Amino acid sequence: CASSYSGRGGGEQFF.

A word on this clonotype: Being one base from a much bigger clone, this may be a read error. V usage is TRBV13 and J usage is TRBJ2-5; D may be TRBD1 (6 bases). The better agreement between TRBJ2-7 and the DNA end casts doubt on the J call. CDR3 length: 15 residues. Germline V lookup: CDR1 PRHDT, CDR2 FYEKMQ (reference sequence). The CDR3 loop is CASRHQGTPAYEQYF. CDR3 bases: TGTGCCAGCAGACATCAGGGGACCCCAGCCTACGAGCAGTACTTC.

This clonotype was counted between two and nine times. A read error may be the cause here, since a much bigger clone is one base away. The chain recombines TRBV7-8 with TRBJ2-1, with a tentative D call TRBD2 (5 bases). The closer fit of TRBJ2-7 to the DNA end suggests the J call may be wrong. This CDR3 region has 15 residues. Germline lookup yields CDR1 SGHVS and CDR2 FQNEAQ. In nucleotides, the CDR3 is TGTGCCAGCAGCTTACGGACTGGGCCCTACAATGAGCAGTACTTC. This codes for CASSLRTGPYNEQYF.

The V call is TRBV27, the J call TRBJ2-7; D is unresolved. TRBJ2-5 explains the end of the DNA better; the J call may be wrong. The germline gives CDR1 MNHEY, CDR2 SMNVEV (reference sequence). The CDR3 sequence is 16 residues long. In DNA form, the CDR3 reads TGTGCCAGCCGAAGGCTCCTGAATGAGCCATCCTCGACCCAGTACTTC. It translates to CASRRLLNEPSSTQYF.

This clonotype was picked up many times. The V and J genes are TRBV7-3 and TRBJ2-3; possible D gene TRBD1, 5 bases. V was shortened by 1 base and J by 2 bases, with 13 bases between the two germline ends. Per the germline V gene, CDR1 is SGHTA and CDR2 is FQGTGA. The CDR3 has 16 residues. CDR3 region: CASSLRAQGLTDTQYF. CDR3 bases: TGTGCCAGCAGCTTAAGAGCCCAGGGTCTCACAGATACGCAGTATTTT.

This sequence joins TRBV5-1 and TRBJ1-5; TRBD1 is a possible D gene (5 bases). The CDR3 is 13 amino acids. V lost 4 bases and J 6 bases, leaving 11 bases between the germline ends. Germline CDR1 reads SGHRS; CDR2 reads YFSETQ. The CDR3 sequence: CASSGEGAQPQHF. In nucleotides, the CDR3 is TGCGCCAGCAGCGGGGAAGGGGCTCAGCCCCAGCATTTT.

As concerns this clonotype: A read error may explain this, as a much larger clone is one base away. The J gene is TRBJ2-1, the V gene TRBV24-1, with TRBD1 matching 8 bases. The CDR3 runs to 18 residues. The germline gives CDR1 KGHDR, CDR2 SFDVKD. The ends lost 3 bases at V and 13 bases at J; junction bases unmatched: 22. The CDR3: CATSDRPGQGLIWETQFF. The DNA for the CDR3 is TGTGCCACCAGTGATCGACCCGGACAGGGCCTCATTTGGGAGACCCAGTTCTTC.

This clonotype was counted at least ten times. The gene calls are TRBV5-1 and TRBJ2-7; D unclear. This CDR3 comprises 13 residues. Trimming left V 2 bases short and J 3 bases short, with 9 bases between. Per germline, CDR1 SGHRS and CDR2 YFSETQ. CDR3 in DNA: TGCGCCAGCAGCTTTGCCGAGTTCTACGAGCAGTACTTC. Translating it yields CASSFAEFYEQYF.

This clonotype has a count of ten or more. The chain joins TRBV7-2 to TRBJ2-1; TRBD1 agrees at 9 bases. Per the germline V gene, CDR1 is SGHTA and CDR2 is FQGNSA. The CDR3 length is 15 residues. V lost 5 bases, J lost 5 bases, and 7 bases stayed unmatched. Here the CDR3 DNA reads TGTGCCAGCAGCCCATACAGGGGGCAAGACAATGAGCAGTTCTTC. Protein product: CASSPYRGQDNEQFF.

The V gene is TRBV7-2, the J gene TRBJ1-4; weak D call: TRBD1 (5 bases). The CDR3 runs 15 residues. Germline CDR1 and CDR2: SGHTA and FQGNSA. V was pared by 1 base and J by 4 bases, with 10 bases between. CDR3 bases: TGTGCCAGCAGCTTAGAGAGGACAAGTAATGAAAAACTGTTTTTT. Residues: CASSLERTSNEKLFF.

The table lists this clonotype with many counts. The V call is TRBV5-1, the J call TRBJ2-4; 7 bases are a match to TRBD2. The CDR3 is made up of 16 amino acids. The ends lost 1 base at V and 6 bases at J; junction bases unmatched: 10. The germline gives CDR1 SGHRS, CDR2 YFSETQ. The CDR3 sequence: CASSLKGTIERNIQYF. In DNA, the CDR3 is TGCGCCAGCAGCTTGAAGGGGACTATCGAGAGAAACATTCAGTACTTC.

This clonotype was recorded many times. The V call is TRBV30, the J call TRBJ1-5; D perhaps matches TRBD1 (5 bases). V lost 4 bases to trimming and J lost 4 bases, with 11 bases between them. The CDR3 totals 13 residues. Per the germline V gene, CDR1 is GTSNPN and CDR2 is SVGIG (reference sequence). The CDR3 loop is CAWNTQENQPQHF. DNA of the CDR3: TGTGCCTGGAACACACAGGAAAATCAGCCCCAGCATTTT.

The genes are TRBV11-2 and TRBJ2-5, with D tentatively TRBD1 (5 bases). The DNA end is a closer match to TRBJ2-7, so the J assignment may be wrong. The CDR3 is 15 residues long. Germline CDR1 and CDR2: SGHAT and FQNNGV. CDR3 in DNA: TGTGCCAGCAGCTTAGGCCAGGGCTTGGCGTACGAGCAGTACTTC. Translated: CASSLGQGLAYEQYF.

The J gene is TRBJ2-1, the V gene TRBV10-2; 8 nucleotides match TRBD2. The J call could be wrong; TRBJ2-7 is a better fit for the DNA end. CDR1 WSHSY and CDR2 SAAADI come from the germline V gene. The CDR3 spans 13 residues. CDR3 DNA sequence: TGCGCCAGCACTAGCGGGCCCGCTGTAGAGCAGTACTTC. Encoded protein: CASTSGPAVEQYF.

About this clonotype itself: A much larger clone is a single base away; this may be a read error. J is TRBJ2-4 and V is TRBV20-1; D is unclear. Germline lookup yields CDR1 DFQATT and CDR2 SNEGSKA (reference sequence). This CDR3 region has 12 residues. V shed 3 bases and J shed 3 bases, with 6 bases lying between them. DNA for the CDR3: TGCAGTGCTAGGAGGAGCAAAAACATTCAGTACTTC. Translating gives CSARRSKNIQYF.

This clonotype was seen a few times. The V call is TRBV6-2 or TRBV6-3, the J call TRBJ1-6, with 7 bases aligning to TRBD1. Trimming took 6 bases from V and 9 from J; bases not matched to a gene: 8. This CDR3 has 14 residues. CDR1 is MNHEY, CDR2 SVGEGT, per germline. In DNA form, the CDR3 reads TGTGCCAGCAGGCCTGACAGGGTCGGTTCACCCCTCCACTTT. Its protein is CASRPDRVGSPLHF.

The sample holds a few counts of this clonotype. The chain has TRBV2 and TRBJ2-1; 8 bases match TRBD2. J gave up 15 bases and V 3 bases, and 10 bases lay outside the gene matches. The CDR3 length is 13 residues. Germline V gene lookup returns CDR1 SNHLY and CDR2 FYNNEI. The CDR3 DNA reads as TGTGCCAGCAGTGAGAGGCGGGGGGCGCATCGGTTCTTC. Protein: CASSERRGAHRFF.

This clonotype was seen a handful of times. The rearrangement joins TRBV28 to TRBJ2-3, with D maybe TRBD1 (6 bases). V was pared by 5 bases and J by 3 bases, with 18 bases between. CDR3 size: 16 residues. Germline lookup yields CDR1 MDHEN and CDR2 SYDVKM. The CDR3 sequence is CASSPNDRPGTDTQYF. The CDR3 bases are TGTGCCAGCAGTCCCAATGACAGGCCCGGAACAGATACGCAGTATTTT.

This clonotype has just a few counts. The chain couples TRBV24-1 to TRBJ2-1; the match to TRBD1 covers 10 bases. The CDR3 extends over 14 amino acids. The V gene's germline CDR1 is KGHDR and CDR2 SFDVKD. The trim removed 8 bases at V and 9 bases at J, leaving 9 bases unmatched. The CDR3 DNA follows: TGTGCCACCACCGGGACAGGGGTAATGCGTGAGCAGTTCTTC. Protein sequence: CATTGTGVMREQFF.

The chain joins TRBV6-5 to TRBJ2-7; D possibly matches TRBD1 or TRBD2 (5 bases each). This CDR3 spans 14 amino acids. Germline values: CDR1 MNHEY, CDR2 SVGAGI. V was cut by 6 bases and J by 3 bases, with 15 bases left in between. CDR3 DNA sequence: TGTGCCAGCAGCCCCCGGGGCTCGGGCTACGAGCAGTACTTC. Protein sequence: CASSPRGSGYEQYF.

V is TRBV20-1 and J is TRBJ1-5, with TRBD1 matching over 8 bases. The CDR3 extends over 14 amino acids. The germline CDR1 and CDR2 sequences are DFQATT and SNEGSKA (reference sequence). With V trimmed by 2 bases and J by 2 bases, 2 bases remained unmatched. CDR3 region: CSARTGQGNQPQHF. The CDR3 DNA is TGCAGTGCTAGAACGGGACAGGGCAATCAGCCCCAGCATTTT.

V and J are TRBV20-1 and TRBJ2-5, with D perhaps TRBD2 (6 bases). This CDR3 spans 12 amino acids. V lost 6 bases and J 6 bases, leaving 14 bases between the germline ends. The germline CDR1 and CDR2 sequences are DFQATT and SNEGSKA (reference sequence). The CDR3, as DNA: TGCAGTGCGCCTACTAGCTACCAGACCCAGTACTTC. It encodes CSAPTSYQTQYF.